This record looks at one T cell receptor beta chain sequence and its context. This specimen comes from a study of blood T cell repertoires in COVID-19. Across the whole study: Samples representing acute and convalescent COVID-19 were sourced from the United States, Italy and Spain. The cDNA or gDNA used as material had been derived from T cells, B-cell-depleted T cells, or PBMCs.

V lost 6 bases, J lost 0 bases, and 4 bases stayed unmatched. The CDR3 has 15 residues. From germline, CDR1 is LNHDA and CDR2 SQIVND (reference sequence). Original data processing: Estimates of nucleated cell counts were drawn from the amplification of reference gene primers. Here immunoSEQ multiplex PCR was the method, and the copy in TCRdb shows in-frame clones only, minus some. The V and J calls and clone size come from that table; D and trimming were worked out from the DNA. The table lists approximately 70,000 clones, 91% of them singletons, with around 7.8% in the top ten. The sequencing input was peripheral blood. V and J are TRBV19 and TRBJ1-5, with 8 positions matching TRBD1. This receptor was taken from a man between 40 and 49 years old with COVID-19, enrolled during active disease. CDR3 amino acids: CASSSDRDSNQPQHF. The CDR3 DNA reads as TGTGCCAGTAGCTCGGACAGGGATAGCAATCAGCCCCAGCATTTT.